This TCR beta chain was recovered during a study of blood T cell repertoires in COVID-19. Study-wide context: COVID-19 samples, acute and convalescent, were from the United States, Italy and Spain.

As processed by the authors: Amplification with reference gene primers provided the estimates of nucleated cell counts. Some clones are missing from TCRdb's copy, which holds only in-frame ones; the method was immunoSEQ multiplex PCR. Clonal size and the V and J genes are those of that table, whereas D and trimming came from the DNA. The repertoire has roughly 280,000 clones, more than 70% of them found once; the top ten carry around 11%. Per the germline V gene, CDR1 is MNHEY and CDR2 is SVGAGI. The CDR3 loop spans 14 amino acids. Deletions cut 0 bases from V and 1 base from J, with 6 bases between.

Sequenced input: peripheral blood. This clonotype originated in a woman aged 30 to 39 with COVID-19, enrolled during active disease. V usage is TRBV6-5 and J usage is TRBJ1-2; no clear D. The CDR3: CASSYSTFNYGYTF. CDR3 DNA sequence: TGTGCCAGCAGTTACTCGACATTTAACTATGGCTACACCTTC.